This T cell receptor (beta chain) was captured in a study of CD8 T cells in ankylosing spondylitis (dated by TCRdb to 2016 to 2017). General notes on the study: T cell receptor beta repertoires were profiled in healthy donors and ankylosing spondylitis patients so that disease-linked TCR variants could be found. The full study cohort was made up of over 20 ankylosing spondylitis patients and roughly 100 healthy donors. Samples of peripheral blood were taken, and for ankylosing spondylitis patients, synovial fluid was collected as well. On the study overall, not on this receptor specifically: A CD8+ phenotype was shown by the disease-linked clones, which were found at relatively low frequencies in peripheral blood. Some TCR beta motif variants had previously been reported in synovial fluid and blood of reactive arthritis patients, which suggested common disease-initiation mechanisms. Significant enrichment of the disease-linked clones was reported in matched synovial fluid samples from ankylosing spondylitis patients. A TCR beta motif made up of roughly eight highly homologous amino acid variants appeared to be characteristic of blood from ankylosing spondylitis patients.

Turning to this clonotype: Which antigen it targets is not known. No base qualities exist here, and no much larger clone lies one base off it.

Sequenced using an Illumina HiSeq 2500. Quantitative 5'-RACE with molecular barcodes was the method used to prepare the TCR beta libraries. The authors' analysis ran thus. A new computational method, built on a probabilistic model of VDJ rearrangement, was used to identify disease-linked TCR variants. Using fastp trimming at Q25 and MiXCR clonotype assembly, TCRdb reanalyzed the public sequencing data and kept in-frame beta chains. Records with the same CDR3 protein are collapsed into one entry carrying the most frequent genes and DNA. TCRdb's processing, not the authors' own work, is the source of the V and J calls. This sample gives about 540,000 distinct CDR3 sequences in total; approximately 11% of them show up just once. The top ten clones comprise 6.8% of the sample. Sequenced material: blood, either unsorted or a sorted T cell fraction (not recorded which). The clonotype comes from a male donor with ankylosing spondylitis.

The CDR3 protein is CSVEGAGPAYNEQFF. The DNA sequence reads TGCAGCGTTGAAGGGGCAGGCCCCGCGTATAATGAGCAGTTCTTC. The rearrangement combines TRBV29-1 with TRBJ2-1; confidence is insufficient to name the D gene. The germline V gene gives CDR1 as SQVTM and CDR2 as ANQGSEA. V and J are truncated by 1 base and 7 bases respectively, leaving an intervening sequence of 17 bases. The CDR3 runs 15 residues from the cysteine to the phenylalanine. The kept DNA is CDR3 alone, 45 bases in frame from the first base.